This T cell receptor (beta chain) was observed in a study of early T cells in non-severe SARS-CoV-2 infection. In the study overall: The input, bulk RNA from unsorted whole blood, was sequenced, and chains were unpaired. Findings of the study overall: Anti-spike CD8 specificities were favored by VDJdb matching, whose results missed private and CD4 specificities.

Looked up from germline, CDR1 is SGHRS and CDR2 is YFSETQ. This CDR3 has 15 residues. J was trimmed by 2 bases and V by 4 bases; bases with no gene match: 5. This clonotype was observed at least ten times. Its antigen is not identified. Separate cDNA molecules each had unique molecular identifiers attached to them. TCRdb re-called the 5' RACE reads through MiXCR, storing one row per CDR3 protein. This table has tens of thousands of distinct CDR3 sequences, over 13% appearing once. This receptor was identified in an adult who was a healthcare worker with PCR-confirmed SARS-CoV-2 infection or an uninfected control (not recorded which). Sample: whole blood. V gene TRBV5-1 combines with J gene TRBJ2-3, with 9 bases fitting TRBD1. Written as DNA, the CDR3 is TGCGCCAGCAGCCAAAGGACAGGGGACACAGATACGCAGTATTTT. Its translation is CASSQRTGDTDTQYF.